A single sample gave rise to the 31 T cell receptor beta chains below, sequenced in a study of control samples from healthy donors and cancer patients. Clones were sequenced by immunoSEQ multiplex PCR, and TCRdb holds only the in-frame ones, with some missing. Of 80,000 to 100,000 clones in the sample, roughly 92% were seen once. Sequencing used blood. The receptors shown here come from a human donor in good health. The donor label of this sample is uncertain.

This rearrangement joins TRBV14 to TRBJ2-5; D is undetermined. The CDR3 is 15 amino acids. V was cut by 0 bases and J by 7 bases, with 15 bases left in between. Germline CDR1 SGHDN, CDR2 FVKESK. CDR3 sequence: CASSQEDGRVGTQYF. In DNA form, the CDR3 reads TGTGCCAGCAGCCAAGAAGACGGCCGTGTGGGGACCCAGTACTTC.

The chain joins TRBV18 to TRBJ1-1, with D unresolved. This CDR3 region has 14 residues. Germline lookup yields CDR1 KGHSH and CDR2 LQKENI. V was cut by 5 bases and J by 3 bases, with 13 bases left in between. CDR3 region: CASSITTGDTEAFF. For the CDR3, the DNA is TGTGCCAGCTCAATTACGACTGGGGACACTGAAGCTTTCTTT.

The chain carries TRBV19 and TRBJ2-5; 8 nucleotides align to TRBD1. From germline, CDR1 is LNHDA and CDR2 SQIVND (reference sequence). Unmatched junction bases numbered 10, after V lost 5 bases and J lost 2 bases. There are 16 residues in the CDR3. In DNA, the CDR3 is TGTGCCAGTAGTCGACAGGGGTTCCCTACTCAAGAGACCCAGTACTTC. Its protein product is CASSRQGFPTQETQYF.

V usage is TRBV29-1 and J usage is TRBJ2-5, with 7 bases aligning to TRBD1. There are 14 residues in the CDR3. From germline, CDR1 is SQVTM and CDR2 ANQGSEA. With V trimmed by 7 bases and J by 1 base, 9 bases remained unmatched. The CDR3 nucleotides are TGCAGCGGACGGGACAGCCTGGGCCAAGAGACCCAGTACTTC. This gives the protein CSGRDSLGQETQYF. The full variable domain, completed using reference TRBV29-1 and TRBJ2-5, is SAVISQKPSRDICQRGTSLTIQCQVDSQVTMMFWYRQQPGQSLTLIATANQGSEATYESGFVIDKFPISRPNLTFSTLTVSNMSPEDSSIYLCSGRDSLGQETQYFGPGTRLLVL.

The chain combines TRBV5-5 with TRBJ1-2; D perhaps matches TRBD1 (6 bases). The CDR3 is made up of 15 amino acids. Trimming took off 0 bases at V and 4 bases at J, with 13 bases between the two ends. The germline V gene has CDR1 SGHKS and CDR2 YYEKEE (reference sequence). In DNA, the CDR3 is TGTGCCAGCAGCTTGGCAGGACAGATAATCTATGGCTACACCTTC. It specifies CASSLAGQIIYGYTF.

The rearrangement joins TRBV19 to TRBJ2-3, with D perhaps matching TRBD1 (5 bases). Germline CDR1 is LNHDA and CDR2 is SQIVND (reference sequence). Trimming removed 2 bases from V and 4 bases from J, with 16 bases in between. The CDR3 covers 16 residues. Here the CDR3 reads CASSIMGGAKPDTQYF. CDR3 nucleotides: TGTGCCAGTAGTATAATGGGTGGGGCCAAACCAGATACGCAGTATTTT.

Comment on this clone: Other DNA sequences from this sample encode an identical CDR3 as well. The V and J genes are TRBV3-1 (or the pseudogene TRBV3-2) and TRBJ1-3, with D maybe TRBD1 (6 bases). Germline V gene sequence: CDR1 LGHDT, CDR2 YNNKEL (reference sequence). CDR3 length equals 14 residues. The ends were cut back, 3 bases at V and 1 base at J, with 7 bases in the middle. Here the CDR3 DNA reads TGTGCCAGCAGCCAGCAGGGGTCTGGAAACACCATATATTTT. Protein product: CASSQQGSGNTIYF.

This rearrangement joins TRBV18 to TRBJ1-2; 11 nucleotides match TRBD1. Germline loops: CDR1 KGHSH, CDR2 LQKENI. The length of the CDR3 is 17 residues. The ends lost 2 bases at V and 2 bases at J; junction bases unmatched: 7. This chain's CDR3 is CASSPVEGTGGNYGYTF. Here the CDR3 DNA reads TGTGCCAGCTCACCAGTGGAGGGGACAGGGGGAAACTATGGCTACACCTTC. The full variable domain, its missing parts supplied by reference TRBV18 and TRBJ1-2, is NAGVMQNPRHLVRRRGQEARLRCSPMKGHSHVYWYRQLPEEGLKFMVYLQKENIIDESGMPKERFSAEFPKEGPSILRIQQVVRGDSAAYFCASSPVEGTGGNYGYTFGSGTRLTVV.

This clone was detected only a few times. This chain uses TRBV2 with TRBJ2-3; 8 bases match TRBD1. CDR1 and CDR2 from the germline V gene are SNHLY and FYNNEI. V dropped 4 bases and J dropped 4; count of bases not matched to a gene: 7. CDR3 length: 15 amino acids. Here the CDR3 reads CASSVGTGGSDTQYF. The DNA of the CDR3 is TGTGCCAGCAGTGTGGGGACAGGAGGGTCAGATACGCAGTATTTT. Variable domain in full (rest from reference TRBV2 and TRBJ2-3): EPEVTQTPSHQVTQMGQEVILRCVPISNHLYFYWYRQILGQKVEFLVSFYNNEISEKSEIFDDQFSVERPDGSNFTLKIRSTKLEDSAMYFCASSVGTGGSDTQYFGPGTRLTVL.

The rearrangement uses TRBV3-1 (or the pseudogene TRBV3-2) and TRBJ2-4; D perhaps matches TRBD2 (5 bases). The CDR3 length is 16 residues. Trimming left V 0 bases short and J 7 bases short, with 16 bases between. The germline V gene has CDR1 LGHDT and CDR2 YNNKEL (reference sequence). Written as DNA, the CDR3 is TGTGCCAGCAGCCAAGATTTAGAGGGATGGGATAACATTCAGTACTTC. Translation: CASSQDLEGWDNIQYF.

V is TRBV18 and J is TRBJ1-6, with TRBD1 as a possible D gene (6 bases). V was trimmed by 5 bases and J by 9 bases, leaving 14 bases between them. The CDR3 is made up of 14 amino acids. CDR1 is KGHSH and CDR2 is LQKENI in the germline V gene. Here the CDR3 DNA reads TGTGCCAGCTCAGCAGCAGGGGAGGGTTCACCCCTCCACTTT. This gives the protein CASSAAGEGSPLHF.

This clone was picked up a small number of times. The chain has TRBV5-1 and TRBJ1-2, with 9 positions matching TRBD1. CDR3 size: 15 residues. The V gene's germline CDR1 is SGHRS and CDR2 YFSETQ. Trimming at V came to 4 bases and at J to 1 base, leaving 5 bases not matched to a gene. The DNA of the CDR3 is TGCGCCAGCAGCCAGGACAGGGGAAGTAACTATGGCTACACCTTC. Protein sequence: CASSQDRGSNYGYTF. Based on the CDR3 plus reference TRBV5-1 and TRBJ1-2, the full variable domain is KAGVTQTPRYLIKTRGQQVTLSCSPISGHRSVSWYQQTPGQGLQFLFEYFSETQRNKGNFPGRFSGRQFSNSRSEMNVSTLELGDSALYLCASSQDRGSNYGYTFGSGTRLTVV.

The genes are TRBV3-1 (or the pseudogene TRBV3-2) and TRBJ2-2; tentatively, D is TRBD1 or TRBD2 (5 bases each). CDR1 LGHDT and CDR2 YNNKEL come from the germline V gene (reference sequence). The germline V and J ends were trimmed by 1 base and 15 bases, with 18 bases remaining between them. The CDR3 extends over 14 amino acids. CDR3 coding DNA: TGTGCCAGCAGCCAAGGGTATAGGGACGGAGTTGTGTTTTTT. It yields the protein CASSQGYRDGVVFF.

The V call is TRBV30, the J call TRBJ2-2, with a tentative D call TRBD1 (6 bases). V lost 2 bases, J lost 5 bases, and 15 bases lay in between. In germline, CDR1 is GTSNPN, CDR2 SVGIG (reference sequence). This CDR3 region has 15 residues. The CDR3 loop is CAWSSGTWGTGELFF. DNA of the CDR3: TGTGCCTGGAGTTCCGGGACATGGGGGACCGGGGAGCTGTTTTTT.

The chain employs TRBV27 and TRBJ1-6, with TRBD1 matching 7 bases. The CDR3 has 15 residues. CDR1 and CDR2 (germline): MNHEY, SMNVEV (reference sequence). Trimming took 4 bases from V and 2 from J; bases not matched to a gene: 2. This CDR3 reads CASSSQGAYNSPLHF. CDR3 sequence (DNA): TGTGCCAGCAGTTCCCAGGGGGCCTATAATTCACCCCTCCACTTT.

This sequence joins TRBV5-4 and TRBJ1-4, with 9 bases identical to TRBD1. The V gene's germline CDR1 is SGHNT and CDR2 YYREEE (reference sequence). This CDR3 has 14 amino acids. V shed 3 bases and J 5 bases; nucleotides not matched to a gene: 2. The CDR3 coding sequence is TGTGCCAGCAGCTCTGACAGGGGGAATGAAAAACTGTTTTTT. Amino acid sequence: CASSSDRGNEKLFF.

The chain employs TRBV4-2 and TRBJ1-4; D remains unclear. The CDR3 contains 12 residues. V was trimmed by 0 bases and J by 8 bases, leaving 4 bases between them. From germline, CDR1 is LGHNA and CDR2 YNFKEQ. The CDR3 DNA sequence: TGTGCCAGCAGCCAAGATGAGGAAAAACTGTTTTTT. The encoded protein is CASSQDEEKLFF.

This chain connects TRBV7-9 to TRBJ2-3, with D possibly matching TRBD1 (6 bases). The CDR3 runs to 18 residues. V lost 2 bases to trimming and J lost 2 bases, with 20 bases between them. CDR1 and CDR2 (germline): SEHNR, FQNEAQ (reference sequence). CDR3 in amino acids: CASSLHNNRVPHTDTQYF. CDR3 nucleotide sequence: TGTGCCAGCAGCTTACATAACAACAGGGTCCCTCACACAGATACGCAGTATTTT.

The chain is built from TRBV7-8 and TRBJ2-1; 10 nucleotides align to TRBD2. The CDR3 has 16 amino acids. Germline V gene sequence: CDR1 SGHVS, CDR2 FQNEAQ. V shed 4 bases, J shed 5 bases, and the junction held 8 bases outside the gene matches. As DNA, the CDR3 is TGTGCCAGCAGCTCACAGCGGGGGGGCCTAGACAATGAGCAGTTCTTC. This gives the protein CASSSQRGGLDNEQFF.

The CDR3 bases are TGTGCCAGCAGCTTAAGCGGGTCTGGCTACACCTTC. It specifies CASSLSGSGYTF. This sequence joins TRBV11-2 and TRBJ1-2; D gene uncertain. Per the germline V gene, CDR1 is SGHAT and CDR2 is FQNNGV. The CDR3 covers 12 residues. V lost 2 bases and J 7 bases, leaving 8 bases between the germline ends. The variable domain in full, completed from reference TRBV11-2 and TRBJ1-2, reads EAGVAQSPRYKIIEKRQSVAFWCNPISGHATLYWYQQILGQGPKLLIQFQNNGVVDDSQLPKDRFSAERLKGVDSTLKIQPAKLEDSAVYLCASSLSGSGYTFGSGTRLTVV.

J is TRBJ2-3 and V is TRBV30, with D perhaps given as TRBD1 or TRBD2 (6 bases each). The CDR3 covers 15 residues. Germline CDR1 GTSNPN, CDR2 SVGIG (reference sequence). V lost 4 bases and J 2 bases, leaving 16 bases between the germline ends. The CDR3 sequence is CAWKGTGAHTDTQYF. The CDR3 region has the DNA TGTGCCTGGAAGGGCACGGGGGCCCACACAGATACGCAGTATTTT.

The chain carries TRBV2 and TRBJ1-3; D perhaps matches TRBD1 (5 bases). The CDR3 runs 15 residues. Per germline, CDR1 SNHLY and CDR2 FYNNEI. Trimming removed 4 bases from V and 0 bases from J, with 10 bases in between. CDR3 loop: CASSVGGISGNTIYF. The CDR3 nucleotides are TGTGCCAGCAGTGTCGGGGGGATCTCTGGAAACACCATATATTTT.

This chain links TRBV30 with TRBJ2-1; 10 positions match TRBD1. CDR1 is GTSNPN and CDR2 is SVGIG in the germline V gene (reference sequence). The CDR3 runs 14 residues. With V trimmed by 6 bases and J by 8 bases, 10 bases remained unmatched. The CDR3 DNA sequence: TGTGCCTGCCAGCCGGGACAGGGGCAGGATGAGCAGTTCTTC. It yields the protein CACQPGQGQDEQFF.

V gene TRBV12-5 combines with J gene TRBJ1-2, with 7 nucleotides matching TRBD1. The CDR3 has 13 amino acids. CDR1 LGHNT and CDR2 FRNRAP come from the germline V gene. V lost 6 bases to trimming and J lost 6 bases; unmatched junction nucleotides: 7. The CDR3 nucleotides are TGTGCTAGTGGCTTGAACAGGGGCAATGGCTACACCTTC. Amino acids: CASGLNRGNGYTF.

The chain employs TRBV27 and TRBJ2-3, with 8 bases aligning to TRBD1. J gave up 5 bases and V 4 bases, and 8 bases lay outside the gene matches. Germline lookup yields CDR1 MNHEY and CDR2 SMNVEV (reference sequence). The CDR3 has 15 amino acids. The CDR3, as DNA: TGTGCCAGCAGTTCCGGACAGGGAGCAGGAGATACGCAGTATTTT. Translation gives CASSSGQGAGDTQYF.

The chain couples TRBV10-3 to TRBJ1-5, with a weak D call TRBD1 (5 bases). Trimming took off 7 bases at V and 0 bases at J, with 7 bases between the two ends. Germline V lookup: CDR1 ENHRY, CDR2 SYGVKD. The CDR3 has 13 residues. The CDR3 DNA is TGTGCCATCAAAGGGGCTAGCAATCAGCCCCAGCATTTT. Its protein product is CAIKGASNQPQHF.

This sequence joins TRBV6-4 and TRBJ1-1; D uncertain. Germline V gene sequence: CDR1 MRHNA, CDR2 SNTAGT. The CDR3 length is 13 residues. Between the trimmed V and J ends, which lost 4 bases and 1 base, there was a span of 7 bases. In DNA form, the CDR3 reads TGTGCCAGCAGTGGGAGCGGGAACACTGAAGCTTTCTTT. This gives the protein CASSGSGNTEAFF.

J is TRBJ2-5 and V is TRBV5-5; D not certain. Trimming stripped 6 bases from V and 4 bases from J, with 7 bases between. Germline V lookup: CDR1 SGHKS, CDR2 YYEKEE (reference sequence). This CDR3 is 11 amino acids long. The CDR3 spells CASTSVETQYF. CDR3 bases: TGTGCCAGCACCTCCGTAGAGACCCAGTACTTC. The variable domain in full, completed from reference TRBV5-5 and TRBJ2-5, reads DAGVTQSPTHLIKTRGQQVTLRCSPISGHKSVSWYQQVLGQGPQFIFQYYEKEERGRGNFPDRFSARQFPNYSSELNVNALLLGDSALYLCASTSVETQYFGPGTRLLVL.

This chain connects TRBV19 to TRBJ1-3; a weak D match, TRBD1 (6 bases). Trimming cost V 6 bases and J 3 bases, with 15 bases left between them. The germline V gene encodes CDR1 LNHDA and CDR2 SQIVND (reference sequence). CDR3 length: 15 amino acids. This CDR3 is CASRADRTDGNTIYF. Here the CDR3 DNA reads TGTGCCAGTAGGGCTGACAGGACCGATGGAAACACCATATATTTT.

The chain uses TRBV27 and TRBJ1-2; D is perhaps TRBD1 (5 bases). This CDR3 contains 13 residues. V lost 5 bases and J 3 bases, leaving 10 bases between the germline ends. Per the germline V gene, CDR1 is MNHEY and CDR2 is SMNVEV (reference sequence). Written as DNA, the CDR3 is TGTGCCAGCAGTCCACAGGACCACTATGGCTACACCTTC. Translation gives CASSPQDHYGYTF.

The chain uses TRBV7-2 and TRBJ1-5, with D perhaps matching TRBD1 (5 bases). The CDR3 has 17 residues. Trimming took off 5 bases at V and 4 bases at J, with 21 bases between the two ends. Germline V lookup: CDR1 SGHTA, CDR2 FQGNSA. CDR3 DNA: TGTGCCAGCAGCCCCGGCACAGAAGGGGTGAAAAATCAGCCCCAGCATTTT. Protein sequence: CASSPGTEGVKNQPQHF.